The clone carrying this TCR beta chain was detected ten times or more. Its antigen is as yet unknown. UMIs and sample barcodes were carried by the TCR alpha and TCR beta cDNA libraries that 5'RACE produced using constant-segment primers. TCRdb re-analysed the 5' RACE reads in MiXCR, keeping a single row per CDR3 protein. Among some 250,000 distinct CDR3 sequences listed, 8% to 9.5% were seen once. In germline, CDR1 is DFQATT, CDR2 SNEGSKA (reference sequence). This CDR3 comprises 14 residues. Trimming took off 4 bases at V and 3 bases at J, with 16 bases between the two ends. This record comes from a study of T-cell memory formation after mild COVID-19. Whole-study context: Each donor largely had its own TCR clusters.

General study results and limits: A subset of responding clones appeared in pre-infection memory, suggesting cross-reactive memory joined. Contracting CD4+ clones lay largely in CM and EM, with CD8+ ones residing in EMRA.

This rearrangement joins TRBV20-1 to TRBJ2-7, with D hard to call. The TCR sequence derives from a man aged 18-30 years who had mild COVID-19 (a few samples of this study predate the infection). Cell type and time point are not known. Sequencing was carried out using PBMCs or a T cell subset sorted from them (not recorded which). The CDR3 loop is CSAIKPSIYYEQYV. The CDR3 DNA follows: TGCAGTGCTATAAAGCCCTCCATATACTACGAGCAGTACGTC.